The T cell receptor (beta chain) described here comes from a study of cytomegalovirus exposure and HLA in healthy donors (dated by TCRdb to between 2016 and 2019). With regard to the full study: According to a later analysis, one platform produced both the 110 or so validation repertoires and the roughly 660 repertoires of the first cohort. High-throughput TCR immunosequencing, statistical association of individual TCRs with disease status, and machine learning were combined to predict cytomegalovirus infection status. Besides the first cohort of more than 650 subjects, a separate validation cohort made up of over 100 different subjects was used. The aim of the study was to test whether cataloging public T cell receptors could identify signatures of past pathogen exposure. Broad study findings and their caveats: The classifier was reported to diagnose cytomegalovirus status with high specificity and sensitivity in both the original and validation cohorts. Three of the identified cytomegalovirus-associated TCR beta chains were confirmed in vitro to be specific for cytomegalovirus antigens. A later analysis lacked HLA typing for the validation cohort, so it scored co-occurrence in that cohort across all 120 or so repertoires. Across donors, most TCR sequences were observed very rarely, whereas some public TCRs were present in many individuals. The study gave a list of more than 150 TCR beta chains associated with cytomegalovirus. According to the authors, the approach could potentially be generalized to other disease states and immunological phenotypes. Subsequent analysis determined that TCRs grouped into clusters in the first cohort also showed a tendency toward co-occurrence across the roughly 110 validation repertoires, and 94% of cluster scores exceeded 0.

Library prep was done by the immunoSEQ multiplex PCR assay. The paper's data handling went like this. A statistical classification framework was built to diagnose cytomegalovirus status from the catalog of TCR beta chain sequences. Here the immuneACCESS table is served through TCRdb, limited to in-frame sequences with V and J called. Missing clones are a known gap in these copies; in checked studies unresolved V genes cover under half, and the rest lacks a known reason. Clonal size and the V and J genes are those of that table, whereas D and trimming came from the DNA. This sample holds some 330,000 clones; 70% to 90% were observed only once. The ten largest clonotypes hold 0.65% to 0.85% of the sample. Separate from the approximately 690-subject first cohort, the validation cohort of more than 90 subjects was the group to which the donors belonged. Remarks on this clone: Which antigen it targets is not known. Base qualities are not provided; no much larger clone lies one nucleotide away.

Taken from the germline V gene, the CDR1 and CDR2 loops are SGHRS and YFSETQ. The CDR3 starts with the cysteine, ends with the phenylalanine, and has 11 residues. The only DNA kept is the CDR3, 33 bases in frame from the first base. At the junction V is shortened by 4 bases and J by 10 bases; bases outside the gene matches: 4. The TCR originated in a woman under 30 in good health and CMV-seronegative. The chain uses TRBV5-1 and TRBJ1-2, and 7 junctional nucleotides match TRBD1. Source material: PBMCs. The CDR3 is CASSDTGDYTF. The bases read TGCGCCAGCAGCGATACAGGGGACTACACCTTC.